This T cell receptor beta chain emerged from a study of blood T cells in healthy people across ages (dated by TCRdb to between 2014 and 2016). General notes on the study: In model experiments, roughly one uniquely barcoded TCR beta cDNA molecule per two T cells was captured by template switching. The study measured age-related changes in TCR beta repertoire diversity using deep sequencing normalized with unique cDNA molecular identifiers. Donors of different ages were randomly distributed across sequencing lanes to avoid experimental bias. The study analyzed two additional independent replicas of 1 million unique cDNA reads from the same blood draw for two donors, one aged 18 to 30 and one aged 80 or older. The donors were split into four age groups: young (average about 16 years), middle-aged (about 40), aged (around 67) and long-lived (more than 80).

The protocol used for the library was 5' RACE. Reads for this sample came from an Illumina HiSeq 2500. A second PCR of roughly 6 to 11 cycles was run with a J-beta primer mix and a sample-barcoded 5' primer. A unique molecular identifier was introduced onto each TCR beta cDNA molecule by a template-switch 5' adaptor carrying 12 random nucleotides. Each sample yielded at least 3 million CDR3-containing paired-end reads. First-strand cDNA was synthesized from all RNA with the Mint cDNA synthesis kit, primed by a TRBC-specific oligonucleotide. All cDNA was treated with uracil-DNA glycosylase and then went through a first 18-cycle PCR with the universal primers M1SS and BC2_uni_R. In the paper's pipeline: Each sample was normalized by randomly selecting 1 million high-quality reads, each carrying a distinct molecular identifier. Instead of being binned into consensus sequences, reads that shared molecular identifiers were thrown out. MiTCR, with a Q25 quality threshold and the strictest error-elimination algorithm, was used for CDR3 identification, clonotype clustering and error correction. Lower-bound total TCR beta diversity was estimated with a nonparametric unseen species model using Euler transformation. TCRdb reprocessed the public reads (quality trimming at Q25 with fastp, clone calling with MiXCR) and kept in-frame beta chains. Merged by CDR3 protein, the rows form single entries marked with the most common genes and DNA. TCRdb assigned the V and J calls; the authors' analysis was not used. Within this sample are about 1.5 million distinct CDR3 sequences, with approximately 43% of them counted one time only. The ten largest make up approximately 4% of the sample.

With regard to this clonotype: Its antigen is currently not known. Per-nucleotide qualities are absent, and no much larger clonotype sits a single base away.

The roughly 39 donors, aged about 6 to 95 years, were systemically healthy Caucasian individuals from Russia. Approximately 9.3 milliliters of peripheral blood were collected from each donor into EDTA-treated Vacutainer tubes. Ficoll-Paque density-gradient centrifugation was used to isolate PBMCs, with at least 7 million obtained per sample. Trizol reagent was used to extract total RNA from the PBMCs, yielding at least 6 micrograms per sample. For every donor, flow cytometry on a PBMC aliquot measured the percentage of naive CD45RAhigh/CD27high T cells. Broader findings and caveats from the paper: Since profiling was done on bulk unsorted PBMCs, naive and antigen-experienced compartments could not be conclusively compared. Total diversity estimates from one million sequenced T cells were considered lower bounds and underestimates. Donor CMV infection status was unknown, potentially confounding age-related changes in expanded clonotypes. Compared with the aged group, the long-lived group had more naive CD4+ T cells, fewer expanded clones and increased TCR diversity, suggesting age selection. As age increased, observed TCR beta diversity per million T cells dropped in a roughly linear way, and a significant reduction was already evident by age 40. Observed TCR beta diversity correlated strongly with the percentage of naive T cells measured by flow cytometry.

The origin of this receptor is a woman between 18 and 29 years old in good health. The sequenced sample consisted of blood.

At the DNA level, the sequence is TGCGCCAGCAGCCAAGTGCGGACTGAAGCTTTCTTT. It translates as CASSQVRTEAFF. The sequence links TRBV4-1 to TRBJ1-1; the D segment cannot be called with confidence. CDR1 and CDR2 (MGHRA, YSYEKL) derive from the germline V gene. V is cut by 1 base and J by 5 bases, and the space between the germline ends is 5 bases. The CDR3 runs 12 residues from the cysteine to the phenylalanine. Here the CDR3 DNA is all that survives: 36 bases in frame from base 1.